The text below deals with one T cell receptor (beta chain). Germline CDR1 is LNHDA and CDR2 is SQIVND (reference sequence). Trimming removed 3 bases from V and 7 bases from J, with 6 bases in between. The CDR3 length is 11 residues. This sample was included in a study of CD8 T cells in Susac syndrome. When the RNA was reverse transcribed, random hexamers were used with an input of about 0.45 to 1 ug. The immunoSEQ assay covered 54 Vbeta and 13 Jbeta segments for CDR3. TCRdb processed the immunoSEQ multiplex PCR reads anew with MiXCR; each CDR3 protein has one entry. In the table there are around 130,000 distinct CDR3 sequences, 90% to 95% of which are singletons. Sequencing of TCR beta covered CD8+ and CD4+ T cells obtained from blood. The CD8+ and CD4+ T cells were negatively isolated, with the TEMRA cells enriched by FACS.

The TCR comes from a human donor with multiple sclerosis. The sequencing input was CD8+ T cells from PBMCs. The chain couples TRBV19 to TRBJ1-2; possibly TRBD1 for D (5 bases). CDR3 residues: CASSIGAGYTF. The CDR3 DNA reads as TGTGCCAGTAGTATCGGGGCTGGCTACACCTTC. The entire variable domain, with the rest obtained from reference TRBV19 and TRBJ1-2, is as follows: DGGITQSPKYLFRKEGQNVTLSCEQNLNHDAMYWYRQDPGQGLRLIYYSQIVNDFQKGDIAEGYSVSREKKESFPLTVTSAQKNPTAFYLCASSIGAGYTFGSGTRLTVV.